A selection of T cell receptor beta chains follows, all from one sample in a study of shared clonotypes between healthy human individuals. TCRdb keeps only in-frame clones here, not all; method: immunoSEQ multiplex PCR. The sample consists of nearly 2 million clones, less than 95% of them appearing once. Sample: naive CD8+ T cells sorted from blood. The source of these receptors is a man in his late teens or twenties in good health. CDR3s include the opening cysteine and the closing phenylalanine or tryptophan. The D gene is left open where the match is weak. Rows give clone size only sometimes, using once, few, many, or a class for an expanded clone.

d_call: TRBD2
v_call: TRBV2
clone_size: .
j_call: TRBJ2-7
cdr3_nt: TGTGCCAGCAGTGAGGGACTAGCGGGTTTTCTCTTGGGTTACGAGCAGTACTTC
cdr3_aa: CASSEGLAGFLLGYEQYF

d_call: .
v_call: TRBV4-3
clone_size: .
j_call: TRBJ2-3
cdr3_nt: TGCGCCAGCAGCCAGTTGAGTCGAGGGGCAGATACGCAGTATTTT
cdr3_aa: CASSQLSRGADTQYF

d_call: .
v_call: TRBV7-9
clone_size: few
j_call: TRBJ2-2
cdr3_nt: TGTGCCAGCAGCTCTTGGACGGACCGCGGGGAGCTGTTTTTT
cdr3_aa: CASSSWTDRGELFF

d_call: .
v_call: TRBV18
clone_size: .
j_call: TRBJ2-2
cdr3_nt: TGTGCCAGCTCACCACCGGGCGGGGAGCTGTTTTTT
cdr3_aa: CASSPPGGELFF

d_call: TRBD1
v_call: TRBV28
clone_size: .
j_call: TRBJ2-1
cdr3_nt: TGTGCCAGCAGTTTATGGGGGACAGGGAATGAGCAGTTCTTC
cdr3_aa: CASSLWGTGNEQFF

d_call: .
v_call: TRBV30
clone_size: .
j_call: TRBJ2-2
cdr3_nt: TGTGCCTGGAGTTCGGGCAGGAACACCGGGGAGCTGTTTTTT
cdr3_aa: CAWSSGRNTGELFF

d_call: .
v_call: TRBV4-1
clone_size: .
j_call: TRBJ2-1
cdr3_nt: TGCGCCAGCAGCCTTATCGGGAATGAGCAGTTCTTC
cdr3_aa: CASSLIGNEQFF

d_call: .
v_call: TRBV12-5
clone_size: once
j_call: TRBJ2-7
cdr3_nt: TGTGCTAGTGGTTTGGACGCAGGGGTTCTTTCCTACGAGCAGTACTTC
cdr3_aa: CASGLDAGVLSYEQYF

d_call: .
v_call: TRBV5-6
clone_size: .
j_call: TRBJ2-7
cdr3_nt: TGTGCCAGCAGCCCCCCAAGCTCCTACGAGCAGTACTTC
cdr3_aa: CASSPPSSYEQYF

d_call: .
v_call: TRBV6-5
clone_size: once
j_call: TRBJ1-2
cdr3_nt: TGTGCCAGCGGAATGAACAGGGATGGCTATGGCTACACCTTC
cdr3_aa: CASGMNRDGYGYTF

d_call: TRBD2
v_call: TRBV27
clone_size: .
j_call: TRBJ2-1
cdr3_nt: TGTGCCAGCACTCCGGCGGGAGGGTTGAGTAAGTTCTTC
cdr3_aa: CASTPAGGLSKFF

d_call: .
v_call: TRBV7-6
clone_size: .
j_call: TRBJ1-2
cdr3_nt: TGTGCCAGCAGCTCGATCGGCTATGGCTACACCTTC
cdr3_aa: CASSSIGYGYTF

d_call: .
v_call: TRBV7-9
clone_size: .
j_call: TRBJ1-1
cdr3_nt: TGTGCCAGCAGCCCCAGCCCGGGGGTGATCGCTGAAGCTTTCTTT
cdr3_aa: CASSPSPGVIAEAFF

d_call: .
v_call: TRBV5-4
clone_size: .
j_call: TRBJ1-2
cdr3_nt: TGTGCCAGCAGCCCGGACAGCTGGTATGGCTACACCTTC
cdr3_aa: CASSPDSWYGYTF

d_call: .
v_call: TRBV2
clone_size: .
j_call: TRBJ2-3
cdr3_nt: TGTGCCAGCAGTACCAACCTTGACATGACGGCAGGAGATACGCAGTATTTT
cdr3_aa: CASSTNLDMTAGDTQYF